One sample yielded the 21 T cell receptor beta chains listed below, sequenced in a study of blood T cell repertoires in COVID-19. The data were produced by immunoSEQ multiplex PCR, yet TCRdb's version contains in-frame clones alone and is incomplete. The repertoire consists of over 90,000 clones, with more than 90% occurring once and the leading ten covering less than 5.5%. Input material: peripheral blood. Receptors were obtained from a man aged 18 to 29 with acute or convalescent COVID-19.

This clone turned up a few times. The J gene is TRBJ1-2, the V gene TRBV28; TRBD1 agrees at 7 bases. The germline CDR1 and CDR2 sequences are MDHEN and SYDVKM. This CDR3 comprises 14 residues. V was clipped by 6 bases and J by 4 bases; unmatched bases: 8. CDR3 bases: TGTGCCAGCAGGGCCGGGACAGCTTCCTATGGCTACACCTTC. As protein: CASRAGTASYGYTF.

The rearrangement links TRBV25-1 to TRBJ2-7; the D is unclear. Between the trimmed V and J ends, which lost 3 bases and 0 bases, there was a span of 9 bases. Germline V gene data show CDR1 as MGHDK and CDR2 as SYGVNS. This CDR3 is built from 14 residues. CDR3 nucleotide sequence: TGTGCCAGCAGTGAGGTTGGCAGCTCCTACGAGCAGTACTTC. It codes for CASSEVGSSYEQYF.

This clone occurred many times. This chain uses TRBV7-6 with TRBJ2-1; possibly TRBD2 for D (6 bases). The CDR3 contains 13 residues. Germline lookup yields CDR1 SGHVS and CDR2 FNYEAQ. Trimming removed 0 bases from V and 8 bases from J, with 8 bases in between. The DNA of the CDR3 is TGTGCCAGCAGCTTAGCGACTAGGGATGAGCAGTTCTTC. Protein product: CASSLATRDEQFF.

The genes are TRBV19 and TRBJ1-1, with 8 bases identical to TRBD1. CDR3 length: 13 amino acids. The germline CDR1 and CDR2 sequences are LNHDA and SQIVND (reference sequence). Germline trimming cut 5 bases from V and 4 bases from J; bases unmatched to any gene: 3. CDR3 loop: CASSVGQGTEAFF. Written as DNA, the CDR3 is TGTGCCAGTAGTGTTGGACAGGGCACTGAAGCTTTCTTT.

CDR3 in DNA: TGCGCCAGCAGCTCGTCCTACGAGCAGTACTTC. Its protein product is CASSSSYEQYF. The genes are TRBV5-1 and TRBJ2-7; D ambiguous. V lost 3 bases and J 1 base, leaving 2 bases between the germline ends. Per germline, CDR1 SGHRS and CDR2 YFSETQ. The CDR3 is 11 residues long.

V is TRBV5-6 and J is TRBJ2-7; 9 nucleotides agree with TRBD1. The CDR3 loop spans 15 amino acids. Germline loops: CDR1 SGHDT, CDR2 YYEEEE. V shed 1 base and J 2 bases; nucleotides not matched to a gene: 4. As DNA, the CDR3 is TGTGCCAGCAGCTTGTTCGGGACAGGGACCTACGAGCAGTACTTC. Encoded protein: CASSLFGTGTYEQYF. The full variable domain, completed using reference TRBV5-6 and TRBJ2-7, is DAGVTQSPTHLIKTRGQQVTLRCSPKSGHDTVSWYQQALGQGPQFIFQYYEEEERQRGNFPDRFSGHQFPNYSSELNVNALLLGDSALYLCASSLFGTGTYEQYFGPGTRLTVT.

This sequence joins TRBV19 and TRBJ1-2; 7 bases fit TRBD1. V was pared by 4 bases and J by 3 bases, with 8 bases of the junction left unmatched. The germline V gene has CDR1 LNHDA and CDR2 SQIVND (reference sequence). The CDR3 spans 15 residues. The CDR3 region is CASSTMDRTHYGYTF. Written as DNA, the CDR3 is TGTGCCAGTAGTACTATGGACAGGACACACTATGGCTACACCTTC.

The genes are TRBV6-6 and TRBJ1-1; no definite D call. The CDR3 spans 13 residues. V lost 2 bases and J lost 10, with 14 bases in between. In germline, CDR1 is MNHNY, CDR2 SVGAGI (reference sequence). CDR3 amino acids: CASSYEGRRVAFF. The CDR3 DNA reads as TGTGCCAGCAGTTACGAGGGAAGACGGGTAGCTTTCTTT.

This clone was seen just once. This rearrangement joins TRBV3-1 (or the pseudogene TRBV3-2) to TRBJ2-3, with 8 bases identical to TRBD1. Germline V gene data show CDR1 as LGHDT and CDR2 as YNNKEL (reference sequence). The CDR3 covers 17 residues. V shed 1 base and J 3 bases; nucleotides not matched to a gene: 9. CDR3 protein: CASSQGYRTGITDTQYF. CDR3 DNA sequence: TGTGCCAGCAGCCAAGGATACCGGACAGGGATTACAGATACGCAGTATTTT.

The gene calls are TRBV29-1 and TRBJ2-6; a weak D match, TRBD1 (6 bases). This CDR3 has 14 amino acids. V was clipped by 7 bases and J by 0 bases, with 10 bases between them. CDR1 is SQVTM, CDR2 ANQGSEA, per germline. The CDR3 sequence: CSALQGSGANVLTF. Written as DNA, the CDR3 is TGCAGCGCTTTACAGGGCTCTGGGGCCAACGTCCTGACTTTC. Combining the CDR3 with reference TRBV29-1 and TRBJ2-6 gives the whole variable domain SAVISQKPSRDICQRGTSLTIQCQVDSQVTMMFWYRQQPGQSLTLIATANQGSEATYESGFVIDKFPISRPNLTFSTLTVSNMSPEDSSIYLCSALQGSGANVLTFGAGSRLTVL.

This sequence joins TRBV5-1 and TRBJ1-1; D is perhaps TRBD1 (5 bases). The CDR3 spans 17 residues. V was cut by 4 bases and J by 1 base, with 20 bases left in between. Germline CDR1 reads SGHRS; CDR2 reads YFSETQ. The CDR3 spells CASSPGGTVTSNTEAFF. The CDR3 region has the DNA TGCGCCAGCAGCCCGGGCGGGACGGTAACTTCGAACACTGAAGCTTTCTTT.

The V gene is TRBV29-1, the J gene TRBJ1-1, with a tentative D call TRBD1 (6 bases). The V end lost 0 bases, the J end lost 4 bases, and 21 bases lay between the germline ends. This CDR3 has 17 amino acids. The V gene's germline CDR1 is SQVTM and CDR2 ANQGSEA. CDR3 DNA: TGCAGCGTTGAAGATCGGGGCAGGGGCAGGCGAGGCACTGAAGCTTTCTTT. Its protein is CSVEDRGRGRRGTEAFF.

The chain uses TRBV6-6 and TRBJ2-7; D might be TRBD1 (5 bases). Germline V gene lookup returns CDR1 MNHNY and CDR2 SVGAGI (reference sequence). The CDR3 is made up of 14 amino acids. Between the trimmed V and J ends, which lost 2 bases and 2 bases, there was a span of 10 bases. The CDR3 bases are TGTGCCAGCAGTTACCTGGGGCCTCCCTACGAGCAGTACTTC. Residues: CASSYLGPPYEQYF.

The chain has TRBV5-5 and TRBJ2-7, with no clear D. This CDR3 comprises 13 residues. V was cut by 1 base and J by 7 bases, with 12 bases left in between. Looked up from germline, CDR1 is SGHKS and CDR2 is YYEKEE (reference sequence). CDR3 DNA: TGTGCCAGCAGCTTGATCCAGGCTTGGGAGCAGTACTTC. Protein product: CASSLIQAWEQYF.

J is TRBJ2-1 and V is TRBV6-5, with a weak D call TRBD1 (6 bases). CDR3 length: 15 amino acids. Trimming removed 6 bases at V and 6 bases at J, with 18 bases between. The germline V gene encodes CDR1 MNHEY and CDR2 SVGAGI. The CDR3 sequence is CASSLRDKRSNEQFF. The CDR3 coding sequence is TGTGCCAGCAGCCTGAGGGACAAAAGGAGCAATGAGCAGTTCTTC.

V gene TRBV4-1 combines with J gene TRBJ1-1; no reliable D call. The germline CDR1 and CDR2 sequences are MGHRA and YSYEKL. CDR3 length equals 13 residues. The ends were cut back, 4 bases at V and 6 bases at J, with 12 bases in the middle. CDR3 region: CASSRYGSPEAFF. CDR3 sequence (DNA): TGCGCCAGCAGCCGCTACGGGAGTCCTGAAGCTTTCTTT.

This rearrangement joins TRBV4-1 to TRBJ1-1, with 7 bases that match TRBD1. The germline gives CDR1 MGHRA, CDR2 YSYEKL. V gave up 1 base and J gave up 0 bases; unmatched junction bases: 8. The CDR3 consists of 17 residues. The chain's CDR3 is CASSQVTGVSVNTEAFF. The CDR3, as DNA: TGCGCCAGCAGCCAAGTTACAGGGGTATCAGTGAACACTGAAGCTTTCTTT.

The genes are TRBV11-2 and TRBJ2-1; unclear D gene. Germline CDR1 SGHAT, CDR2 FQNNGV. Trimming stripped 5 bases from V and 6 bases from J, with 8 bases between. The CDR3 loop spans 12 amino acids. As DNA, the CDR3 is TGTGCCAGCAGCCATACCGGCAATGAGCAGTTCTTC. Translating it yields CASSHTGNEQFF.

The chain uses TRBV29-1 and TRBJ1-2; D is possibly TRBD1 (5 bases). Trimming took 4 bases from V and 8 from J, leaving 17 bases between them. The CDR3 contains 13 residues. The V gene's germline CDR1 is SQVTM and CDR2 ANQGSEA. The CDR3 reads CSVAPGPGEGYTF. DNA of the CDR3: TGCAGCGTTGCCCCAGGGCCGGGCGAAGGCTACACCTTC. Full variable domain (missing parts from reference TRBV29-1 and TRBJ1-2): SAVISQKPSRDICQRGTSLTIQCQVDSQVTMMFWYRQQPGQSLTLIATANQGSEATYESGFVIDKFPISRPNLTFSTLTVSNMSPEDSSIYLCSVAPGPGEGYTFGSGTRLTVV.

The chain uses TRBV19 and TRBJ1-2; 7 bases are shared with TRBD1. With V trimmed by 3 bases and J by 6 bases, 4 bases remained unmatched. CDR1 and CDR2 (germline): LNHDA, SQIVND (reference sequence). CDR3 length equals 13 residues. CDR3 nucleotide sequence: TGTGCCAGTAGTATTGGAGGGGGCGATGGCTACACCTTC. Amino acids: CASSIGGGDGYTF. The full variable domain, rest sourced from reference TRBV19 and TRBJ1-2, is DGGITQSPKYLFRKEGQNVTLSCEQNLNHDAMYWYRQDPGQGLRLIYYSQIVNDFQKGDIAEGYSVSREKKESFPLTVTSAQKNPTAFYLCASSIGGGDGYTFGSGTRLTVV.

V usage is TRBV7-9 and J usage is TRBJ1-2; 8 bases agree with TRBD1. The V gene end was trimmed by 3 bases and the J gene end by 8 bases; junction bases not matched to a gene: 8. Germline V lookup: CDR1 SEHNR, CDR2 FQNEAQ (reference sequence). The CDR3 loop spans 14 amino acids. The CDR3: CASSFSTGGLGYTF. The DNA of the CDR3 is TGTGCCAGCAGCTTTTCCACAGGGGGTCTGGGCTACACCTTC.